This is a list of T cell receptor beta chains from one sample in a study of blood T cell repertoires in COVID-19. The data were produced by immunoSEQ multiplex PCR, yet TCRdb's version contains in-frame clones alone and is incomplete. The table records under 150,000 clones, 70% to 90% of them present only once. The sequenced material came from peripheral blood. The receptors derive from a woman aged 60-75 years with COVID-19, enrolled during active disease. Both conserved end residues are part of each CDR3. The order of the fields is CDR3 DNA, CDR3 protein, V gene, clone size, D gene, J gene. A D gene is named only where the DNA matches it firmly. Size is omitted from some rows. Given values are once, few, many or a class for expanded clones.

TGTGCCAGCAGCAAGAGACAGGGGGCGAGGTGGGTTTATAGCAATCAGCCCCAGCATTTT	CASSKRQGARWVYSNQPQHF	TRBV3-1/TRBV3-2	NA	TRBD1	TRBJ1-5
TGTGCCGGAGGCGGGGGGCCGTCATACGAGCAGTACTTC	CAGGGGPSYEQYF	TRBV2	NA	TRBD2	TRBJ2-7
TGCGCCAGCAGCCAAGAGGCGGGGTCGGTCACCGGGGAGCTGTTTTTT	CASSQEAGSVTGELFF	TRBV4-1	NA	NA	TRBJ2-2
TGTGCCATCTCCGACAGGAACTCTGGAAACACCATATATTTT	CAISDRNSGNTIYF	TRBV10-3	NA	NA	TRBJ1-3
TGTGCCAGCAGACTAGCGGGGGTAGATACGCAGTATTTT	CASRLAGVDTQYF	TRBV3-1/TRBV3-2	once	TRBD2	TRBJ2-3
TGTGCCAGCAGTCGAGACAGGGGTGACACCGGGGAGCTGTTTTTT	CASSRDRGDTGELFF	TRBV6-5	NA	TRBD1	TRBJ2-2
TGTGCCAGTAGCCCGCCGGTGGGACAAATGAACACTGAAGCTTTCTTT	CASSPPVGQMNTEAFF	TRBV19	NA	NA	TRBJ1-1
TGCGCCAGCAGCTTGGCGGGGAACGAGCAGTACTTC	CASSLAGNEQYF	TRBV5-1	few	NA	TRBJ2-7
TGTGCCAGCAGGAACAGGGGGGACTCACCCCTCCACTTT	CASRNRGDSPLHF	TRBV2	NA	TRBD1	TRBJ1-6
TGTGCCACATATGACTCAAATAATTCACCCCTCCACTTT	CATYDSNNSPLHF	TRBV10-3	NA	NA	TRBJ1-6
TGCAGCGTGAAGCGGGGGGACACCGGGGAGCTGTTTTTT	CSVKRGDTGELFF	TRBV29-1	NA	TRBD2	TRBJ2-2
TGTGCCAGCTCACCGGGCGAGACAGGGTATTCTGGCTACACCTTC	CASSPGETGYSGYTF	TRBV18	NA	TRBD1	TRBJ1-2
TGCGCCAGCAGCCAAGACAGGGGGCTAATGAACACTGAAGCTTTCTTT	CASSQDRGLMNTEAFF	TRBV4-1	NA	TRBD1	TRBJ1-1
TGTGCCAGCAGTCGAGCTTGGGGGGACAGCAATCAGCCCCAGCATTTT	CASSRAWGDSNQPQHF	TRBV6-6	NA	NA	TRBJ1-5
TGTGCCAGCAGCTTCTCTAGCGGGGGGTTATACAATGAGCAGTTCTTC	CASSFSSGGLYNEQFF	TRBV7-6	NA	TRBD2	TRBJ2-1
TGCGCCAGCAGCCGTCGTCGGGACAGGGAGGGGAACACTGAAGCTTTCTTT	CASSRRRDREGNTEAFF	TRBV4-1	NA	TRBD1	TRBJ1-1
TGCGCCAGCAGCCGTTCACCTCCAGGGGCAATTAATGAAAAACTGTTTTTT	CASSRSPPGAINEKLFF	TRBV5-1	NA	NA	TRBJ1-4
TGCGCCAGCAGCCCGGGACAGGGGTTGTACTACGAGCAGTACTTC	CASSPGQGLYYEQYF	TRBV4-1	NA	TRBD1	TRBJ2-7
TGTGCCAGCAGCTTAACAAACAGGGCGTCAGAAAAACTGTTTTTT	CASSLTNRASEKLFF	TRBV7-6	NA	NA	TRBJ1-4
TGTGCCATCAGTGGGGAGGTGGATAGCAATGAGCAGTTCTTC	CAISGEVDSNEQFF	TRBV10-3	NA	NA	TRBJ2-1
TGTGCCAGCAGTTTACGCCCAGGGGGCTTGACCGGGGAGCTGTTTTTT	CASSLRPGGLTGELFF	TRBV27	NA	TRBD1	TRBJ2-2
TGTGCCAGTAGTATAGACACTGCTAATTCACCCCTCCACTTT	CASSIDTANSPLHF	TRBV19	NA	NA	TRBJ1-6
TGTGCCAGCAGTTTAAGGACAGAAGCTTTCTTT	CASSLRTEAFF	TRBV12-3/TRBV12-4	once	NA	TRBJ1-1
TGTGCCAGCAGCCCTCGACAGGGGGCGTCCGATGGCTACACCTTC	CASSPRQGASDGYTF	TRBV7-9	NA	TRBD1	TRBJ1-2
TGTGCCAGCACCATAAGACAGGGTATATCCTACAATGAGCAGTTCTTC	CASTIRQGISYNEQFF	TRBV28	NA	TRBD1	TRBJ2-1
TGTGCCAGCAGCTTATTCTCTAGCGGGGACTACAATGAGCAGTTCTTC	CASSLFSSGDYNEQFF	TRBV7-3	NA	TRBD2	TRBJ2-1
TGTGCCATCAGGGGACTAGCGGGGAGGTACGAGCAGTACTTC	CAIRGLAGRYEQYF	TRBV10-3	NA	TRBD2	TRBJ2-7